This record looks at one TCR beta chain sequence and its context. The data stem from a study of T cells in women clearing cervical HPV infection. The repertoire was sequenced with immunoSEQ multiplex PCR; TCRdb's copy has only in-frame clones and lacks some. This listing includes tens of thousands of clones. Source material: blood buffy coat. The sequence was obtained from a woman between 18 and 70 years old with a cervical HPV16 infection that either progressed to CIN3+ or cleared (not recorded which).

The sequenced CDR3 bases are TGTGCCAGTAAAAGCGGCGGGGGCGGCAATCAGCCC. Protein: CASKSGGGGNQP. The whole CDR3 protein reads CASKSGGGGNQPQHF. The chain recombines TRBV19 with TRBJ1-5; TRBD1 is a possible D gene (6 bases). With the read ending 3 residues before the CDR3 end, the germline J gene is used to fill in that end. The CDR3 totals 15 residues. V shed 7 bases and J shed 2 bases, with 15 bases lying between them. Germline-derived CDR1 and CDR2 are LNHDA and SQIVND (reference sequence).